This T cell receptor beta chain was sequenced during a study of response to subunit inactivated influenza vaccine. Findings and limits, study-wide: The study's authors posited that every seasonal influenza vaccination enlists few new T cells.

TCRdb reprocessed the RT-PCR reads via MiXCR and lists one record per CDR3 protein. The sample carries about half a million distinct CDR3 sequences, about 10% recorded once. The CDR3 loop spans 15 amino acids. V lost 5 bases to trimming and J lost 4 bases, with 17 bases between them. Germline V gene lookup returns CDR1 SGHRS and CDR2 YFSETQ. With respect to this clonotype: The antigen is undetermined.

The sample consisted of PBMCs from blood, taken more than 35 days after vaccination. This receptor was taken from a man aged 50 to 59 who received an inactivated influenza vaccine. The chain joins TRBV5-1 to TRBJ2-3, with D tentatively TRBD2 (5 bases). CDR3 DNA sequence: TGCGCCAGCAGAGCTAACGGTGGAGGTCCAGATACGCAGTATTTT. It specifies CASRANGGGPDTQYF.